Following are 20 T cell receptor beta chains from one sample sequenced in a study of cytomegalovirus exposure and HLA in healthy donors. Primers: 60 Vbeta forward and 13 Jbeta reverse. Measured with immunoSEQ multiplex PCR; TCRdb has only the in-frame clones, and not every one. There are about 160,000 clones in the sample; roughly 77% occur only once, and roughly 2% lies in the top ten. The sequenced material came from PBMCs. The receptors originated from a man between 50 and 59 years old in good health and CMV-seropositive.

The chain carries TRBV5-1 and TRBJ2-5; 9 bases are a match to TRBD1. The V segment lost 4 bases and the J segment 5 bases; nucleotides outside the gene matches: 6. The CDR3 covers 14 residues. Germline loops: CDR1 SGHRS, CDR2 YFSETQ. The CDR3 here is CASSDRGDGETQYF. The CDR3 DNA sequence: TGCGCCAGCAGCGACAGGGGGGACGGGGAGACCCAGTACTTC.

The chain links TRBV11-2 to TRBJ1-2; TRBD1 aligns across 9 bases. The CDR3 is made up of 15 amino acids. J was trimmed by 4 bases and V by 2 bases; bases with no gene match: 5. Germline lookup yields CDR1 SGHAT and CDR2 FQNNGV. Here the CDR3 DNA reads TGTGCCAGCAGCTTAACAGGGGGCGCAAGCTATGGCTACACCTTC. It translates to CASSLTGGASYGYTF.

The chain joins TRBV5-4 to TRBJ1-6; D call uncertain. Trimming removed 4 bases from V and 7 bases from J, with 12 bases in between. CDR1 is SGHNT and CDR2 is YYREEE in the germline V gene (reference sequence). The CDR3 is made up of 14 amino acids. Here the CDR3 DNA reads TGTGCCAGCAGCCCAGCGCACGGCAATTCACCCCTCCACTTT. This gives the protein CASSPAHGNSPLHF.

V usage is TRBV10-3 and J usage is TRBJ1-6; D is possibly TRBD1 (5 bases). Germline CDR1 is ENHRY and CDR2 is SYGVKD. Trimming pared 6 bases from V and 5 bases from J, leaving 20 bases between. This CDR3 contains 17 residues. The CDR3 loop reads CAIRNNWGGLDNSPLHF. The CDR3 nucleotides are TGTGCCATCAGAAATAACTGGGGGGGATTGGATAATTCACCCCTCCACTTT.

The rearrangement links TRBV4-3 to TRBJ1-1; D is undetermined. This CDR3 is 17 amino acids long. Germline V lookup: CDR1 LGHNA, CDR2 YSLEER. V lost 0 bases, J lost 0 bases, and 14 bases lay in between. The CDR3 protein is CASSQEIPESMNTEAFF. CDR3 sequence (DNA): TGCGCCAGCAGCCAAGAAATCCCGGAGAGCATGAACACTGAAGCTTTCTTT.

This clone was seen only a few times. The V and J genes are TRBV11-3 and TRBJ2-5; 12 positions match TRBD1. Germline V lookup: CDR1 SGHNT, CDR2 YENEEA. The ends lost 5 bases at V and 7 bases at J; junction bases unmatched: 8. The length of the CDR3 is 15 residues. CDR3 DNA: TGTGCCAGCAGCCAAGGGACAGGGGGCCGGGGGACCCAGTACTTC. It codes for CASSQGTGGRGTQYF. The full variable domain, with the rest looked up from reference TRBV11-3 and TRBJ2-5, is EAGVVQSPRYKIIEKKQPVAFWCNPISGHNTLYWYLQNLGQGPELLIRYENEEAVDDSQLPKDRFSAERLKGVDSTLKIQPAELGDSAVYLCASSQGTGGRGTQYFGPGTRLLVL.

The chain employs TRBV11-2 and TRBJ2-1, with TRBD1 identical over 8 bases. The CDR3 is 13 residues long. J was trimmed by 6 bases and V by 3 bases; bases with no gene match: 1. Germline loops: CDR1 SGHAT, CDR2 FQNNGV. The DNA for the CDR3 is TGTGCCAGCAGCTTGGACAGGGCCAATGAGCAGTTCTTC. It translates to CASSLDRANEQFF.

The chain uses TRBV18 and TRBJ1-1, with D uncertain. Trimming cost V 3 bases and J 1 base, with 12 bases left between them. Germline V CDR1 and CDR2: KGHSH, LQKENI. This CDR3 has 15 residues. The CDR3: CASSPPSRGNTEAFF. The CDR3 DNA sequence: TGTGCCAGCTCACCTCCATCTCGCGGGAACACTGAAGCTTTCTTT.

This chain joins TRBV29-1 and TRBJ2-1, with D perhaps TRBD1 (6 bases). The V and J ends lost 5 bases and 0 bases respectively, with 14 bases between them. Germline loops: CDR1 SQVTM, CDR2 ANQGSEA. The CDR3 runs 15 residues. CDR3 residues: CSVPEDSGSYNEQFF. CDR3 nucleotide sequence: TGCAGCGTTCCTGAGGACAGCGGCTCCTACAATGAGCAGTTCTTC.

This chain links TRBV11-2 with TRBJ2-7, with a weak D call TRBD2 (6 bases). The CDR3 spans 15 residues. The germline V gene has CDR1 SGHAT and CDR2 FQNNGV. Trimming stripped 2 bases from V and 6 bases from J, with 17 bases between. The CDR3 DNA reads TGTGCCAGCAGCTTACGCGGCGGGGCGGGCTCCGAGCAGTACTTC. As protein: CASSLRGGAGSEQYF. Based on the CDR3 plus reference TRBV11-2 and TRBJ2-7, the full variable domain is EAGVAQSPRYKIIEKRQSVAFWCNPISGHATLYWYQQILGQGPKLLIQFQNNGVVDDSQLPKDRFSAERLKGVDSTLKIQPAKLEDSAVYLCASSLRGGAGSEQYFGPGTRLTVT.

This chain joins TRBV15 and TRBJ1-2, with 7 bases aligning to TRBD1. The CDR3 spans 13 residues. Germline assignment: CDR1 LNHNV and CDR2 YYDKDF (reference sequence). V lost 3 bases to trimming and J lost 8 bases; unmatched junction nucleotides: 6. For the CDR3, the DNA is TGTGCCACCAGCAGTGAAGGGGGCAACGGCTACACCTTC. Protein product: CATSSEGGNGYTF.

This chain connects TRBV19 to TRBJ2-1, with TRBD2 matching over 7 bases. The CDR3 runs 15 residues. Germline V gives CDR1 LNHDA, CDR2 SQIVND (reference sequence). V shed 1 base and J 4 bases; nucleotides not matched to a gene: 4. For the CDR3, the DNA is TGTGCCAGTAGTATAGCTGGCGGGGGTTACAATGAGCAGTTCTTC. This gives the protein CASSIAGGGYNEQFF. The full variable domain, with the rest looked up from reference TRBV19 and TRBJ2-1, is DGGITQSPKYLFRKEGQNVTLSCEQNLNHDAMYWYRQDPGQGLRLIYYSQIVNDFQKGDIAEGYSVSREKKESFPLTVTSAQKNPTAFYLCASSIAGGGYNEQFFGPGTRLTVL.

The chain combines TRBV7-9 with TRBJ1-1, with TRBD1 identical over 9 bases. V was pared by 9 bases and J by 1 base, with 3 bases of the junction left unmatched. This CDR3 is built from 13 residues. Germline CDR1 is SEHNR and CDR2 is FQNEAQ (reference sequence). The CDR3 region has the DNA TGTGCCAGTACACAGGGGGCGAACACTGAAGCTTTCTTT. Its protein product is CASTQGANTEAFF. Full variable domain (missing parts from reference TRBV7-9 and TRBJ1-1): DTGVSQNPRHKITKRGQNVTFRCDPISEHNRLYWYRQTLGQGPEFLTYFQNEAQLEKSRLLSDRFSAERPKGSFSTLEIQRTEQGDSAMYLCASTQGANTEAFFGQGTRLTVV.

J is TRBJ1-6 and V is TRBV7-2, with D possibly TRBD1 on 5 matching bases. CDR1 is SGHTA, CDR2 FQGNSA, per germline. The CDR3 is 16 residues long. V was trimmed by 5 bases and J by 9 bases, leaving 20 bases between them. This CDR3 reads CASSPSRAPGLSPLHF. DNA of the CDR3: TGTGCCAGCAGCCCAAGCAGGGCGCCGGGTCTTTCACCCCTCCACTTT.

This clone was recorded a few times. The CDR3 bases are TGTGCCAGCAGTGCAGACACGGCCCATCAGCCCCAGCATTTT. Translation: CASSADTAHQPQHF. The chain recombines TRBV2 with TRBJ1-5; D is undetermined. The CDR3 sequence is 14 residues long. V was pared by 4 bases and J by 5 bases, with 12 bases between. Germline values: CDR1 SNHLY, CDR2 FYNNEI.

The rearrangement uses TRBV7-2 and TRBJ2-1, with 7 positions matching TRBD2. CDR1 and CDR2 (germline): SGHTA, FQGNSA. V lost 1 base and J lost 9; bases outside the gene matches: 9. The CDR3 extends over 15 amino acids. CDR3 sequence (DNA): TGTGCCAGCAGCTTAGGAACGGGGGGTCAACGTGAGCAGTTCTTC. It translates to CASSLGTGGQREQFF.

This rearrangement joins TRBV6-5 to TRBJ1-2; D may be TRBD1 (5 bases). Trimming pared 3 bases from V and 0 bases from J, leaving 8 bases between. The length of the CDR3 is 14 residues. Germline V CDR1 and CDR2: MNHEY, SVGAGI. This CDR3 is CASSYGRANYGYTF. The CDR3 DNA sequence: TGTGCCAGCAGTTATGGCAGGGCTAACTATGGCTACACCTTC.

The chain links TRBV13 to TRBJ1-3, with a possible D match to TRBD1 (5 bases). With 1 base removed from V and 0 bases from J, the gap between germline ends came to 10 bases. CDR1 and CDR2 from the germline V gene are PRHDT and FYEKMQ (reference sequence). The CDR3 is 16 residues long. The CDR3 loop reads CASSLAIQASGNTIYF. The CDR3 region has the DNA TGTGCCAGCAGCTTAGCCATACAGGCCTCTGGAAACACCATATATTTT. The whole variable domain, remainder taken from reference TRBV13 and TRBJ1-3, is AAGVIQSPRHLIKEKRETATLKCYPIPRHDTVYWYQQGPGQDPQFLISFYEKMQSDKGSIPDRFSAQQFSDYHSELNMSSLELGDSALYFCASSLAIQASGNTIYFGEGSWLTVV.

The genes are TRBV5-4 and TRBJ1-1, with TRBD1 identical over 9 bases. The CDR3 sequence is 14 residues long. Germline V gives CDR1 SGHNT, CDR2 YYREEE (reference sequence). V dropped 4 bases and J dropped 4; count of bases not matched to a gene: 5. CDR3: CASSAQGAFTEAFF. The CDR3 DNA reads TGTGCCAGCAGCGCACAGGGGGCGTTCACTGAAGCTTTCTTT.

V is TRBV5-1 and J is TRBJ2-5, with 8 bases that match TRBD1. The germline gives CDR1 SGHRS, CDR2 YFSETQ. The CDR3 runs to 15 residues. V shed 0 bases and J 5 bases; nucleotides not matched to a gene: 6. In DNA form, the CDR3 reads TGCGCCAGCAGCTTGGTTGTCAGGGGGCGGGAGACCCAGTACTTC. Translation: CASSLVVRGRETQYF. Full variable domain (missing parts from reference TRBV5-1 and TRBJ2-5): KAGVTQTPRYLIKTRGQQVTLSCSPISGHRSVSWYQQTPGQGLQFLFEYFSETQRNKGNFPGRFSGRQFSNSRSEMNVSTLELGDSALYLCASSLVVRGRETQYFGPGTRLLVL.